What follows are 25 T cell receptor beta chains derived from one specimen sequenced in a study of OX40 agonist ivuxolimab in advanced cancers. Libraries were prepared by immunoSEQ multiplex PCR; TCRdb keeps only in-frame clonotypes and omits some of them. The sample includes about 79,000 clones, roughly 94% of them seen just once. This specimen was CD4+ or CD8+ T cells sorted from blood, taken in a trial of the OX40 agonist ivuxolimab. The receptors were sampled from an adult with an advanced solid tumor such as melanoma, head and neck, liver or kidney cancer.

On this clone itself: This may stem from a read error, because a much larger clone lies one nucleotide away. The rearrangement uses TRBV27 and TRBJ1-5; TRBD1 aligns across 7 bases. The CDR3 spans 14 residues. Trimming at V came to 3 bases and at J to 2 bases, leaving 1 base not matched to a gene. CDR1 is MNHEY, CDR2 SMNVEV, per germline (reference sequence). The CDR3 region is CASSFGQGNQPQHF. CDR3 DNA sequence: TGTGCCAGCAGTTTCGGACAGGGCAATCAGCCCCAGCATTTT.

The sample holds one count of this clone. Other DNA sequences in the same sample also yield this CDR3. This chain joins TRBV29-1 and TRBJ2-3; the match to TRBD1 covers 9 bases. This CDR3 region has 14 residues. V shed 4 bases and J 6 bases; nucleotides not matched to a gene: 8. The V gene's germline CDR1 is SQVTM and CDR2 ANQGSEA. CDR3 DNA: TGCAGCGTTGCCTGGACAGGGGCCACGGATACGCAGTATTTT. Translating it yields CSVAWTGATDTQYF.

The chain uses TRBV5-4 and TRBJ1-1; D unclear. The V and J ends lost 0 bases and 4 bases respectively, with 4 bases between them. CDR1 is SGHNT, CDR2 YYREEE, per germline (reference sequence). This CDR3 comprises 12 residues. The CDR3 DNA sequence: TGTGCCAGCAGCTTGGGCAGCACTGAAGCTTTCTTT. Its translation: CASSLGSTEAFF.

The rearrangement uses TRBV14 and TRBJ1-1, with D maybe TRBD1 (6 bases). The CDR3 has 16 residues. The V end was cut by 4 bases, the J end by 0 bases, with 15 bases between. CDR1 is SGHDN and CDR2 is FVKESK in the germline V gene. The CDR3 nucleotides read TGTGCCAGCAGCCCCAAAGGTCCAGGGGTGAACACTGAAGCTTTCTTT. This encodes CASSPKGPGVNTEAFF.

The V call is TRBV6-5, the J call TRBJ2-7, with TRBD2 matching 9 bases. The ends lost 0 bases at V and 6 bases at J; junction bases unmatched: 6. The germline V gene encodes CDR1 MNHEY and CDR2 SVGAGI. The CDR3 consists of 15 residues. The CDR3 is CASSYSAGGLLEQYF. The CDR3 DNA follows: TGTGCCAGCAGTTACTCTGCGGGGGGGCTTCTCGAGCAGTACTTC.

V usage is TRBV7-9 and J usage is TRBJ1-1; D gene ambiguous. The V gene lost 1 base and the J gene lost 7 bases, with 10 bases spanning the gap. Per germline, CDR1 SEHNR and CDR2 FQNEAQ (reference sequence). The CDR3 extends over 13 amino acids. The CDR3 nucleotides are TGTGCCAGCAGCTTAGGTCCACAGCGTGAAGCTTTCTTT. It specifies CASSLGPQREAFF.

This chain uses TRBV6-5 with TRBJ2-6; D gene ambiguous. The CDR3 length is 14 residues. V lost 3 bases to trimming and J lost 0 bases, with 3 bases between them. Germline V gene sequence: CDR1 MNHEY, CDR2 SVGAGI. CDR3 residues: CASSYFSGANVLTF. The CDR3 DNA reads TGTGCCAGCAGTTATTTCTCTGGGGCCAACGTCCTGACTTTC.

This clone has just one count. The chain is built from TRBV11-2 and TRBJ2-1, with TRBD2 matching over 10 bases. Germline V gene lookup returns CDR1 SGHAT and CDR2 FQNNGV. The V segment lost 6 bases and the J segment 7 bases; nucleotides outside the gene matches: 12. This CDR3 region has 16 residues. The CDR3 loop reads CASSQIPLAGENEQFF. For the CDR3, the DNA is TGTGCCAGCAGTCAAATCCCCCTAGCGGGAGAGAATGAGCAGTTCTTC.

This chain uses TRBV6-5 with TRBJ2-7; 11 nucleotides line up with TRBD1. The CDR3 is 14 amino acids. Looked up from germline, CDR1 is MNHEY and CDR2 is SVGAGI. V lost 4 bases, J lost 4 bases, and 3 bases stayed unmatched. The CDR3 protein is CASSSGTGGYEQYF. The DNA for the CDR3 is TGTGCCAGCAGTTCAGGGACAGGGGGTTACGAGCAGTACTTC.

The V gene is TRBV6-5, the J gene TRBJ2-1, with a tentative D call TRBD2 (5 bases). The CDR3 length is 12 residues. Germline CDR1 and CDR2: MNHEY and SVGAGI. V was pared by 11 bases and J by 0 bases, with 8 bases between. The CDR3: CAGGSSYNEQFF. The CDR3 coding sequence is TGTGCCGGAGGTAGCTCCTACAATGAGCAGTTCTTC.

This clone was observed once. Here the CDR3 DNA reads TGTGCCAGCAGCTTATGGGCTGCAGAGGACGAGCAGTACTTC. It is translated as CASSLWAAEDEQYF. The chain combines TRBV13 with TRBJ2-7; no clear D. The V end lost 2 bases, the J end lost 5 bases, and 13 bases lay between the germline ends. CDR1 and CDR2 (germline): PRHDT, FYEKMQ (reference sequence). This CDR3 has 14 residues.

The chain combines TRBV4-3 with TRBJ2-7, with TRBD1 matching 11 bases. Trimming at V came to 0 bases and at J to 3 bases, leaving 4 bases not matched to a gene. Germline assignment: CDR1 LGHNA and CDR2 YSLEER. The CDR3 is 16 residues long. The CDR3: CASSQDTGTGGYEQYF. The DNA for the CDR3 is TGCGCCAGCAGCCAAGATACCGGGACAGGGGGCTACGAGCAGTACTTC.

In regard to this clone: Other DNA sequences from this sample encode an identical CDR3 as well. V usage is TRBV19 and J usage is TRBJ2-1; D remains unclear. CDR1 is LNHDA and CDR2 is SQIVND in the germline V gene (reference sequence). The length of the CDR3 is 13 residues. V was pared by 0 bases and J by 7 bases, with 7 bases between. The DNA for the CDR3 is TGTGCCAGTAGTATAGATTTGGGGAATGAGCAGTTCTTC. This gives the protein CASSIDLGNEQFF.

A remark on this clone: The DNA is left out, because the CDR3 cannot be placed on it with certainty; the CDR3 is given as TCRdb lists it. J is TRBJ2-7 and V is TRBV27; TRBD1 is taken as the D call from the table, unchecked against the DNA. With termini counted, the CDR3 has 14 amino acids. Germline V lookup: CDR1 MNHEY, CDR2 SMNVEV (reference sequence). The CDR3 loop is CASSSSDKTYEQYF.

The V gene is TRBV28, the J gene TRBJ2-5, with 8 nucleotides matching TRBD2. The better agreement between TRBJ2-7 and the DNA end casts doubt on the J call. Germline V lookup: CDR1 MDHEN, CDR2 SYDVKM. The CDR3 length is 16 residues. This CDR3 reads CASRSPVAGSSYEQYF. DNA for the CDR3: TGTGCCAGCAGATCCCCGGTAGCGGGGAGCTCCTACGAGCAGTACTTC.

CDR3 in amino acids: CASSHGQGYVEPQHF. CDR3 nucleotides: TGTGCCAGCAGCCACGGACAGGGATACGTAGAGCCCCAGCATTTT. This chain links TRBV7-9 with TRBJ1-5; 8 nucleotides agree with TRBD1. CDR1 is SEHNR, CDR2 FQNEAQ, per germline (reference sequence). V shed 5 bases, J shed 8 bases, and the junction held 11 bases outside the gene matches. There are 15 residues in the CDR3.

This clone was detected once. The chain joins TRBV27 to TRBJ2-6, with a weak D call TRBD2 (6 bases). This CDR3 contains 14 residues. Looked up from germline, CDR1 is MNHEY and CDR2 is SMNVEV (reference sequence). Trimming removed 6 bases from V and 2 bases from J, with 8 bases in between. Here the CDR3 reads CASRLAPGANVLTF. CDR3 sequence (DNA): TGTGCCAGCAGACTAGCCCCTGGGGCCAACGTCCTGACTTTC.

The genes are TRBV28 and TRBJ2-7; 14 bases are shared with TRBD2. The V segment lost 4 bases and the J segment 5 bases; nucleotides outside the gene matches: 10. This CDR3 has 17 amino acids. Germline CDR1 is MDHEN and CDR2 is SYDVKM. This CDR3 reads CASSSHRLAGGPDEQYF. The CDR3 coding sequence is TGTGCCAGCAGTTCCCACAGACTAGCGGGGGGGCCGGACGAGCAGTACTTC.

The chain has TRBV9 and TRBJ2-6; TRBD1 is a possible D gene (5 bases). Germline lookup yields CDR1 SGDLS and CDR2 YYNGEE. Trimming removed 3 bases at V and 4 bases at J, with 11 bases between. This CDR3 is 15 amino acids long. The CDR3 loop reads CASSAQGNGANVLTF. CDR3 coding DNA: TGTGCCAGCAGCGCCCAGGGTAACGGGGCCAACGTCCTGACTTTC.

The sample holds one count of this clone. V is TRBV19 and J is TRBJ1-5; a possible D gene is TRBD1 (5 bases). V gave up 3 bases and J gave up 0 bases, with 9 bases separating them. Germline loops: CDR1 LNHDA, CDR2 SQIVND (reference sequence). The CDR3 sequence is 15 residues long. The CDR3 nucleotides are TGTGCCAGTAGTATGGCGACAGATAGCAATCAGCCCCAGCATTTT. It specifies CASSMATDSNQPQHF.

The chain is built from TRBV29-1 and TRBJ2-7, with D tentatively TRBD1 (5 bases). The V gene lost 7 bases and the J gene lost 4 bases, with 14 bases spanning the gap. Germline V gene lookup returns CDR1 SQVTM and CDR2 ANQGSEA. The CDR3 is made up of 12 amino acids. The CDR3 nucleotides are TGCAGCGCCGCCCCGACAGAGTACGAGCAGTACTTC. This encodes CSAAPTEYEQYF.

The chain is built from TRBV7-8 and TRBJ2-7; 8 bases align to TRBD2. Trimming took 4 bases from V and 6 from J; bases not matched to a gene: 14. The germline V gene has CDR1 SGHVS and CDR2 FQNEAQ. This CDR3 is 16 amino acids long. The chain's CDR3 is CASSCEWREEICEQYF. The CDR3 coding sequence is TGTGCCAGCAGCTGCGAATGGCGGGAGGAGATCTGCGAGCAGTACTTC.

This CDR3 reads CASSLKAEVSNQPQHF. The CDR3 bases are TGTGCCAGCAGTTTAAAGGCAGAGGTGAGCAATCAGCCCCAGCATTTT. This sequence joins TRBV28 and TRBJ1-5; D remains unclear. Germline CDR1 reads MDHEN; CDR2 reads SYDVKM. Trimming removed 2 bases at V and 1 base at J, with 12 bases between. The CDR3 totals 16 residues.

This sequence joins TRBV7-9 and TRBJ1-1; the D is unclear. With 1 base removed from V and 6 bases from J, the gap between germline ends came to 9 bases. CDR3 length: 13 residues. Germline V CDR1 and CDR2: SEHNR, FQNEAQ (reference sequence). CDR3 sequence: CASSLVAGAEAFF. Here the CDR3 DNA reads TGTGCCAGCAGCTTAGTGGCCGGGGCTGAAGCTTTCTTT.

The chain uses TRBV19 and TRBJ2-7; D is perhaps TRBD2 (5 bases). The germline V gene encodes CDR1 LNHDA and CDR2 SQIVND (reference sequence). The CDR3 runs to 13 residues. Trimming took off 9 bases at V and 0 bases at J, with 12 bases between the two ends. The DNA of the CDR3 is TGTGCCAGCGAGGGCCGAAACTCCTACGAGCAGTACTTC. Protein sequence: CASEGRNSYEQYF. The full variable domain, in which reference TRBV19 and TRBJ2-7 provide the parts outside the CDR3, is DGGITQSPKYLFRKEGQNVTLSCEQNLNHDAMYWYRQDPGQGLRLIYYSQIVNDFQKGDIAEGYSVSREKKESFPLTVTSAQKNPTAFYLCASEGRNSYEQYFGPGTRLTVT.